This entry is about one T cell receptor (beta chain). Its antigen is currently unknown. Method: immunoSEQ multiplex PCR; TCRdb's copy keeps in-frame clones and lacks some. The table shows some 100,000 clones, with approximately 90% occurring only once. Trimming removed 2 bases from V and 0 bases from J, with 14 bases in between. CDR3 length equals 17 residues. In germline, CDR1 is LNHDA, CDR2 SQIVND (reference sequence). This record belongs to a study of graft-versus-host responses after intestinal transplantation. General study results and limits: GvH clones turned up in recipient marrow; some had shown up first in ileum or blood.

The TCR comes from a human donor who was the organ donor for an intestinal transplant. This chain joins TRBV19 and TRBJ2-1; a possible D gene is TRBD2 (5 bases). This specimen was unstimulated CD8+ T cells sorted from spleen or lymph node cells, taken before transplant. The CDR3 nucleotides are TGTGCCAGTAGTATACCACGATCGGGATACTCCTACAATGAGCAGTTCTTC. Its protein is CASSIPRSGYSYNEQFF.